The present T cell receptor (beta chain) was sequenced within a study of shared clonotypes between healthy human individuals. Study-level points and caveats: Estimated richness was generally greater in naive than memory subsets.

A CD45RA-negative memory subset and a CD45RA+ naive subset were separated from the CD4+ cells. Of note for this clone: Its cognate antigen is unknown.

CDR1 and CDR2 from the germline V gene are SQVTM and ANQGSEA. CDR3 length: 14 residues. V was trimmed by 3 bases and J by 6 bases, leaving 17 bases between them. Each PCR replicate from the sorted subsets contained 150 to 250 ng DNA, which is about 31,000 T cell genomes. The repertoire was sequenced with immunoSEQ multiplex PCR; TCRdb's copy has only in-frame clones and lacks some. The sample gives around 1,100,000 clones, around 77% of which show up once; almost 0.9% is in the top ten. This clonotype originated in a man younger than 30 in good health. Some clones in this sample may be carry-over from other donors' samples. The material sequenced was memory CD4+ T cells from PBMCs. Subset in this sample: CD45RA-negative fraction. The rearrangement joins TRBV29-1 to TRBJ1-1, with D tentatively TRBD1 (5 bases). The CDR3 protein is CSVELLEGKAEAFF. CDR3 nucleotide sequence: TGCAGCGTTGAGCTTCTGGAGGGGAAGGCTGAAGCTTTCTTT.